This TCR beta chain was identified in a study of tumor and adjacent non-tumor tissue in lung cancer. Study-level background: Some 4.2 million productive TCRbeta reads were obtained per sample on average.

CDR3 size: 14 residues. The germline V gene has CDR1 MNHNY and CDR2 SVGAGI (reference sequence). V lost 7 bases and J 0 bases, leaving 7 bases between the germline ends. Study-level points and caveats: TCR diversity was significantly greater in tumor than normal lung tissue.

Ten or more counts support this clonotype. Its target is unknown. TCRbeta libraries were built with three rounds of nested PCR, modified from ARM-PCR. MiXCR, run by TCRdb on the multiplex PCR reads, gives a single entry per CDR3 protein. In the table there are over 100,000 distinct CDR3 sequences, roughly three fifths of which are singletons. The template was RNA from unsorted bulk tissue. Distant lung tissue was collected more than 3 cm away from the tumor edge. The source is a man in his sixties with non-small cell lung cancer. V is TRBV6-6 and J is TRBJ2-6; D ambiguous. Sequencing was performed on distant non-tumor lung tissue. The CDR3 DNA reads as TGTGCCAGCATTAGACCCTCTGGGGCCAACGTCCTGACTTTC. It yields the protein CASIRPSGANVLTF.